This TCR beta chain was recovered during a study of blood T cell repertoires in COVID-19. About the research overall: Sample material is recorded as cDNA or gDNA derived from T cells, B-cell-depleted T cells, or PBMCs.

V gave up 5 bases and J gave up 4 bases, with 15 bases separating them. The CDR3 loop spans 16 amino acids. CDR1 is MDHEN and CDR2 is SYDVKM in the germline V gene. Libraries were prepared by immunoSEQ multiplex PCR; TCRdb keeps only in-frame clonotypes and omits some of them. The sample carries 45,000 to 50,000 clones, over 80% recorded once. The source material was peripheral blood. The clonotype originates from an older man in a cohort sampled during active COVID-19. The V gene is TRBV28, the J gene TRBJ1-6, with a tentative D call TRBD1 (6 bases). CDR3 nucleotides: TGTGCCAGCAGTCTACCAGGGGCCAGGTATAATTCACCCCTCCACTTT. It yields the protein CASSLPGARYNSPLHF.